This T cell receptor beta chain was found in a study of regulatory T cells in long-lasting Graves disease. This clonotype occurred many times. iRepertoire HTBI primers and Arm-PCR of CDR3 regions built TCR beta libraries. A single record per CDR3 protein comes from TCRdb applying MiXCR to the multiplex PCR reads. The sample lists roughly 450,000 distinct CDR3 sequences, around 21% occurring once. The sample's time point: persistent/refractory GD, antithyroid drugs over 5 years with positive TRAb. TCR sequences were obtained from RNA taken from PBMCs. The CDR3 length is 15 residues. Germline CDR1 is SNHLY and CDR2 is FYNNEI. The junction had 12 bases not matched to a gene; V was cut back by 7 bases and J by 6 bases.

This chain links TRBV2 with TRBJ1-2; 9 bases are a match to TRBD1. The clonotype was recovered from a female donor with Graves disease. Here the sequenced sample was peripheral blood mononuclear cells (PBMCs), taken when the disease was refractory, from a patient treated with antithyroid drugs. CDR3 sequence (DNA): TGTGCCAGCAACATCAACCGGGACAGGGTCCATGGCTACACCTTC. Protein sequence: CASNINRDRVHGYTF.